This entry lists 5 T cell receptor beta chains sequenced from one sample in a study of shared clonotypes between healthy human individuals. Measured with immunoSEQ multiplex PCR; TCRdb has only the in-frame clones, and not every one. The sample contains more than 2 million clones, under 97% of which appear only once. The sequencing input was naive CD4+ T cells sorted from blood. The subset: CD45RA+ positively selected. The source of these receptors is a man younger than 35 in good health.

The V call is TRBV6-5, the J call TRBJ1-1, with unresolved D. The CDR3 spans 13 residues. The V and J ends lost 7 bases and 1 base respectively, with 10 bases between them. The germline gives CDR1 MNHEY, CDR2 SVGAGI. The CDR3 protein is CASNYGRNTEAFF. The DNA of the CDR3 is TGTGCCAGCAACTATGGAAGGAACACTGAAGCTTTCTTT.

The chain links TRBV2 to TRBJ2-7; TRBD2 aligns across 8 bases. CDR3 length: 14 amino acids. Losses at the gene ends were 3 bases for V and 3 bases for J; bases not matched to a gene: 4. The V gene's germline CDR1 is SNHLY and CDR2 FYNNEI. The chain's CDR3 is CASSERAGGYEQYF. Written as DNA, the CDR3 is TGTGCCAGCAGTGAGCGGGCGGGAGGCTACGAGCAGTACTTC.

This sequence joins TRBV5-1 and TRBJ2-3; the D is unclear. Germline V gene data show CDR1 as SGHRS and CDR2 as YFSETQ. The CDR3 totals 13 residues. The V end was cut by 5 bases, the J end by 1 base, with 8 bases between. CDR3: CASRQPGTDTQYF. Written as DNA, the CDR3 is TGCGCCAGCAGGCAACCAGGCACAGATACGCAGTATTTT.

The chain couples TRBV19 to TRBJ2-7; D gene unclear. Trimming took 3 bases from V and 0 from J, leaving 6 bases between them. The CDR3 is 13 residues long. CDR1 and CDR2 from the germline V gene are LNHDA and SQIVND (reference sequence). CDR3 amino acids: CASSIETSYEQYF. CDR3 in DNA: TGTGCCAGTAGTATTGAGACCTCCTACGAGCAGTACTTC.

This chain's CDR3 is CASRPWSNQPQHF. Written as DNA, the CDR3 is TGTGCCAGCAGGCCCTGGAGCAATCAGCCCCAGCATTTT. The gene calls are TRBV27 and TRBJ1-5; no clear D. Trimming removed 6 bases at V and 1 base at J, with 7 bases between. The germline CDR1 and CDR2 sequences are MNHEY and SMNVEV (reference sequence). This CDR3 is built from 13 residues.